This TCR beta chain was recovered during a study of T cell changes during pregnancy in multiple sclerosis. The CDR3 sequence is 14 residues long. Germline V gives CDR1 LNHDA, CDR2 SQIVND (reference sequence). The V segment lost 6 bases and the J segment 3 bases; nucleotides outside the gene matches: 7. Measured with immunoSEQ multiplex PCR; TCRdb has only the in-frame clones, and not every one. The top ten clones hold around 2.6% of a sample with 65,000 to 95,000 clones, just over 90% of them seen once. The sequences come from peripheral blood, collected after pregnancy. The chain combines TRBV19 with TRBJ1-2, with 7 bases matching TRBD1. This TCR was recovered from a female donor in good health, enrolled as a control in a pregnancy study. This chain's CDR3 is CASRRNTGDYGYTF. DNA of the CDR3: TGTGCCAGTAGGAGAAATACAGGGGACTATGGCTACACCTTC.